The source of this TCR beta chain is a study of cytomegalovirus exposure and HLA in healthy donors. The wider study: Inside one of the first data releases sat about 85 million unique TCRs taken from HLA-typed donors. Study results and caveats: No immune exposure information besides CMV serostatus was available.

Amplification used 60 Vbeta primers and 13 Jbeta primers. Sequencing used immunoSEQ multiplex PCR; TCRdb keeps in-frame clones, though not all of them. Of around 97,000 clones in the sample, around a tenth were seen once. This clone was counted a few times. Its target is not known. Germline V lookup: CDR1 SGHRS, CDR2 YFSETQ. This CDR3 is 15 amino acids long. With 4 bases removed from V and 0 bases from J, the gap between germline ends came to 11 bases. The chain carries TRBV5-1 and TRBJ2-1, with a possible D match to TRBD2 (5 bases). The material sequenced was PBMCs. The clonotype originates from a man between 45 and 60 years old in good health and CMV-seropositive. The CDR3 coding sequence is TGCGCCAGCAGCGTAGCGATGAGCTCCTACAATGAGCAGTTCTTC. It codes for CASSVAMSSYNEQFF.